This record concerns one TCR beta chain sequence. Trimming took off 6 bases at V and 0 bases at J, with 15 bases between the two ends. Per germline, CDR1 SNHLY and CDR2 FYNNEI. The CDR3 length is 16 residues. The record originates from a study of T cell repertoires in cytomegalovirus infection. MiXCR, run by TCRdb on the reads, gives a single entry per CDR3 protein. Of 500,000 or so distinct CDR3 sequences listed, approximately 15% are singletons. The rearrangement uses TRBV2 and TRBJ1-5; TRBD1 is a possible D gene (5 bases). Sequenced sample: CD8+ T cells from PBMCs. The origin of this receptor is a human donor in good health (CMV status not recorded). Some clones in this sample may be carry-over from other donors' samples. CDR3 coding DNA: TGTGCCAGCAGCTACGACAGAAATTATAGCAATCAGCCCCAGCATTTT. This sequence encodes CASSYDRNYSNQPQHF.